The rows below give T cell receptor beta chains drawn from one sample of a study of Graves' ophthalmopathy and Graves' hyperthyroidism. Each CDR3 protein gets one entry after TCRdb re-called the multiplex PCR reads with MiXCR. The data contain about 1.2 million distinct CDR3 sequences, about two fifths of them singletons. The sequenced sample consisted of peripheral blood or thyroid tissue (not recorded which). The origin of the receptors is an adult man with Graves' hyperthyroidism. CDR3s include the opening cysteine and the closing phenylalanine or tryptophan. The D gene is left open where the match is weak. A row's size may be missing; if present it is once, few, many or a size class.

J gene	clone size	D gene	V gene	CDR3 protein	CDR3 DNA
TRBJ1-1	many	-	TRBV25-1	CASSELDQGAFF	TGTGCCAGCAGTGAATTGGACCAGGGGGCTTTCTTT
TRBJ1-4	-	-	TRBV7-2	CASSLVAAATNEKPFF	TGTGCCAGCAGCTTAGTGGCGGCAGCAACTAATGAAAAACCGTTTTTT
TRBJ1-4	-	-	TRBV27	CASRPGIPNEKLFF	TGTGCCAGCCGACCAGGGATTCCTAATGAAAAACTGTTTTTT
TRBJ2-7	many	TRBD2	TRBV9	CASSVGLAGIEQYF	TGTGCCAGCAGCGTAGGACTAGCGGGAATCGAGCAGTACTTC
TRBJ1-3	-	TRBD1	TRBV12-3/TRBV12-4	CASSSLEGARGNTIYF	TGTGCCAGCAGTTCCCTGGAGGGGGCGCGTGGAAACACCATATATTTT
TRBJ1-1	-	TRBD1	TRBV20-1	CSAKDRGLTITEAFF	TGCAGTGCTAAGGACAGGGGGCTTACGATCACTGAAGCTTTCTTT
TRBJ1-1	few	-	TRBV10-3	CAIRGDANTEAFF	TGTGCCATCAGGGGGGACGCGAACACTGAAGCTTTCTTT
TRBJ2-4	once	TRBD2	TRBV9	CASSVGRLAGVGGIIQYF	TGTGCCAGCAGCGTTGGCAGACTAGCGGGAGTTGGCGGAATCATTCAGTACTTC
TRBJ2-5	few	-	TRBV20-1	CSAPTSPETQYF	TGCAGTGCCCCAACAAGCCCTGAGACCCAGTACTTC
TRBJ2-5	many	TRBD2	TRBV29-1	CSVEVWGLGLAGGHETQYF	TGCAGCGTTGAAGTTTGGGGATTAGGACTAGCGGGGGGGCATGAGACCCAGTACTTC
TRBJ2-2	-	-	TRBV7-2	CASSLFRGGNTGELFF	TGTGCCAGCAGCTTATTTCGTGGGGGTAACACCGGGGAGCTGTTTTTT
TRBJ1-5	-	-	TRBV6-5	CASSYSISKPQHF	TGTGCCAGCAGTTACTCGATTTCAAAGCCCCAGCATTTT
TRBJ2-7	-	-	TRBV5-8	CASSPRGTFDEQYF	TGTGCCAGCAGCCCGCGAGGGACATTCGACGAGCAGTACTTC
TRBJ1-1	-	TRBD1	TRBV6-5	CASSYGPGGMNTEAFF	TGTGCCAGCAGTTACGGTCCAGGGGGCATGAACACTGAAGCTTTCTTT
TRBJ2-2	-	-	TRBV28	CASSTGPRNTGELFF	TGTGCCAGCAGTACGGGACCCCGCAACACCGGGGAGCTGTTTTTT
TRBJ2-2	-	-	TRBV5-1	CASSLFLRVGGNTGELFF	TGTGCCAGCAGCTTGTTCCTCCGTGTGGGAGGCAACACCGGGGAGCTGTTTTTT
TRBJ1-5	many	-	TRBV6-5	CASSYAGTGQPQHF	TGTGCCAGCAGTTACGCAGGGACGGGCCAGCCCCAGCATTTT
TRBJ2-7	-	-	TRBV11-2	CASSPLLSIYEQYF	TGTGCCAGCAGCCCACTCCTCTCCATATACGAGCAGTACTTC
TRBJ2-7	many	-	TRBV7-9	CASSLSLGVEEQYF	TGTGCCAGCAGCTTAAGTCTGGGAGTGGAGGAGCAGTACTTC
TRBJ2-6	-	-	TRBV7-2	CASSREETGLTGANVLTF	TGTGCCAGCAGCCGGGAGGAGACAGGGCTCACTGGGGCCAACGTCCTGACTTTC
TRBJ1-2	many	-	TRBV12-3/TRBV12-4	CASSFSGADGYTF	TGTGCCAGCAGTTTCTCCGGGGCAGATGGCTACACCTTC
TRBJ2-7	many	-	TRBV20-1	CSANGDFRYEQYF	TGCAGTGCTAATGGGGACTTCCGCTACGAGCAGTACTTC
TRBJ1-6	few	-	TRBV27	CASSLSSSPNSPLHF	TGTGCCAGCAGTTTATCGAGCAGCCCGAATTCACCCCTCCACTTT
TRBJ2-7	-	-	TRBV6-5	CASRPGHLSSYEQYF	TGTGCCAGCAGGCCGGGACACCTGAGCTCCTACGAGCAGTACTTC
TRBJ2-5	-	-	TRBV12-3/TRBV12-4	CASSPRDIGAEETQYF	TGTGCCAGCAGCCCTAGGGACATTGGGGCAGAAGAGACCCAGTACTTC
TRBJ2-7	many	TRBD1	TRBV7-7	CASSRGQGNEQYF	TGTGCCAGCAGCCGAGGACAGGGTAACGAGCAGTACTTC
TRBJ2-7	many	-	TRBV12-3/TRBV12-4	CASSLGTRTYEQYF	TGTGCCAGCAGTTTGGGGACCCGGACCTACGAGCAGTACTTC
TRBJ1-1	-	-	TRBV7-2	CASSWRSEGINTEAFF	TGTGCCAGCAGCTGGAGGAGTGAAGGGATTAACACTGAAGCTTTCTTT
TRBJ1-2	many	TRBD1	TRBV12-3/TRBV12-4	CASSRGQGLSGYTF	TGTGCCAGCAGTCGGGGACAGGGTCTAAGCGGCTACACCTTC
TRBJ1-5	-	-	TRBV7-2	CASSPPRGMGTQPQHF	TGTGCCAGCAGCCCCCCTAGGGGGATGGGCACTCAGCCCCAGCATTTT
TRBJ1-2	-	TRBD1	TRBV20-1	CSAEGAGGYTF	TGCAGTGCTGAGGGGGCAGGGGGCTACACCTTC
TRBJ2-6	many	TRBD1	TRBV19	CASRRTGGSGANVLTF	TGTGCCAGTAGGAGGACAGGGGGCTCTGGGGCCAACGTCCTGACTTTC
TRBJ2-7	few	-	TRBV6-5	CASSSTGLYYEQYF	TGTGCCAGCAGTTCGACAGGTCTTTACTACGAGCAGTACTTC
TRBJ1-2	-	-	TRBV10-2	CASSESAGYTF	TGCGCCAGCAGTGAGTCTGCTGGCTACACCTTC
TRBJ2-7	-	TRBD1	TRBV29-1	CSPGQGNYEQYF	TGCAGCCCGGGACAGGGGAACTACGAGCAGTACTTC
TRBJ1-1	many	-	TRBV7-8	CASSLVPGRMNTEAFF	TGTGCCAGCAGCTTAGTTCCGGGGAGGATGAACACTGAAGCTTTCTTT
TRBJ1-1	many	-	TRBV7-8	CASSPPPRRTSTEAFF	TGTGCCAGCAGCCCTCCACCACGGAGGACGAGCACTGAAGCTTTCTTT
TRBJ2-1	-	TRBD2	TRBV20-1	CSASLSSGSYEQFF	TGCAGTGCCTCTCTTTCTAGCGGGAGCTATGAGCAGTTCTTC
TRBJ2-2	few	-	TRBV12-3/TRBV12-4	CASSFWGRTNTGELFF	TGTGCCAGCAGTTTTTGGGGGCGGACGAACACCGGGGAGCTGTTTTTT
TRBJ2-2	-	TRBD2	TRBV7-8	CASSSTSVNTGELFF	TGTGCCAGCAGCTCTACTAGCGTAAACACCGGGGAGCTGTTTTTT
TRBJ1-5	many	-	TRBV10-3	CAIRQDLNQPQHF	TGTGCCATCAGACAGGACCTCAATCAGCCCCAGCATTTT
TRBJ2-5	few	-	TRBV9	CASSVAPKGVRETQYF	TGTGCCAGCAGCGTAGCCCCGAAAGGGGTCCGGGAGACCCAGTACTTC
TRBJ2-2	-	TRBD2	TRBV7-9	CASSPKLAPTTGELFF	TGTGCCAGCAGTCCAAAACTAGCGCCAACGACCGGGGAGCTGTTTTTT
TRBJ2-5	many	-	TRBV7-9	CASRTGLEETQYF	TGTGCCAGCCGAACAGGGCTTGAAGAGACCCAGTACTTC
TRBJ1-1	once	TRBD1	TRBV12-3/TRBV12-4	CASTPTGRGTEAFF	TGTGCCAGCACCCCGACAGGGAGGGGAACTGAAGCTTTCTTT
TRBJ2-5	-	TRBD1	TRBV29-1	CSSLDRVQETQYF	TGCAGCAGTCTCGACAGGGTACAAGAGACCCAGTACTTC
TRBJ1-3	-	-	TRBV9	CASSVDQGLHGNTIYF	TGTGCCAGCAGCGTAGATCAGGGATTACACGGAAACACCATATATTTT
TRBJ2-7	few	-	TRBV29-1	CSAVRISGTVSDEQYF	TGCAGCGCAGTACGCATCTCCGGGACGGTCTCAGACGAGCAGTACTTC